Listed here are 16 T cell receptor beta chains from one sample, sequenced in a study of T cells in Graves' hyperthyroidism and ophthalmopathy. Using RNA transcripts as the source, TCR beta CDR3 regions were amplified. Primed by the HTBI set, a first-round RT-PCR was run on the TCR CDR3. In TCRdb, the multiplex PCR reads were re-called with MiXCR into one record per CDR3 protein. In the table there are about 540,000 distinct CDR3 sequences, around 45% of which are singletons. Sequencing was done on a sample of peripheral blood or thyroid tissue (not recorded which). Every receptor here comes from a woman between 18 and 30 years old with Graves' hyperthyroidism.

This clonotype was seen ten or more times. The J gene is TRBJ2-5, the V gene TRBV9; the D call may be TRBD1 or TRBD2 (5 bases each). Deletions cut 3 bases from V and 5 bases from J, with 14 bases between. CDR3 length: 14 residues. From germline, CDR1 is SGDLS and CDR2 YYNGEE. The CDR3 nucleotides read TGTGCCAGCAGCGCCCACCGGGGCCAGGAGACCCAGTACTTC. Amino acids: CASSAHRGQETQYF.

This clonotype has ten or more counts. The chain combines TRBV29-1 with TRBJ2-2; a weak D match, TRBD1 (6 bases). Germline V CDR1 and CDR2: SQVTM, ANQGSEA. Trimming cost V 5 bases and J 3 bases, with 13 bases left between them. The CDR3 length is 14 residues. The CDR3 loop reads CSVSHRVDTGELFF. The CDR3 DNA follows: TGCAGCGTTAGCCACAGGGTGGACACCGGGGAGCTGTTTTTT.

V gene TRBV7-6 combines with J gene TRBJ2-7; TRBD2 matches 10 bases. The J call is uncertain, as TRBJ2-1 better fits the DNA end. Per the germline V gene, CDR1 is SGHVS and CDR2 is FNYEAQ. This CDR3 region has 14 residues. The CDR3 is CASRRTSGPNEQFF. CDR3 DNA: TGTGCCAGCAGACGGACTAGCGGTCCCAATGAGCAGTTCTTC.

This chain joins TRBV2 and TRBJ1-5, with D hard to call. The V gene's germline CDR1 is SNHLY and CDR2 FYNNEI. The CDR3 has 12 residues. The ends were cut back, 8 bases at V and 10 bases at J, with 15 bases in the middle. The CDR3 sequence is CASAAGKHPQHF. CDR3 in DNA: TGTGCCAGCGCTGCGGGTAAACACCCCCAGCATTTT.

In nucleotides, the CDR3 is TGCAGTGCGACCCCCGCCGGGAGAAGCAATCAGCCCCAGCATTTT. Translation gives CSATPAGRSNQPQHF. The chain links TRBV20-1 to TRBJ1-5, with D hard to call. Germline lookup yields CDR1 DFQATT and CDR2 SNEGSKA (reference sequence). This CDR3 has 15 amino acids. Trimming shortened V by 6 bases and J by 1 base, and 16 bases separated the two germline ends.

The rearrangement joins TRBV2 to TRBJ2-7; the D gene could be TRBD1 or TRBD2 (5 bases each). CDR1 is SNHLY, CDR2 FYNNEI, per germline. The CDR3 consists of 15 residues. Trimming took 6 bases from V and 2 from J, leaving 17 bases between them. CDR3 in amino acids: CASSPREQAAYEQYF. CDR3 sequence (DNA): TGTGCCAGCAGCCCGAGGGAACAGGCAGCCTACGAGCAGTACTTC.

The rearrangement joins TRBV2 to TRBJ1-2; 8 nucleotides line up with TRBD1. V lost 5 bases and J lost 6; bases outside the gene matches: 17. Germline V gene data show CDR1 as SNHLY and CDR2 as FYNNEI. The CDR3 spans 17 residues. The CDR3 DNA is TGTGCCAGCAGTTACTCGAGACTAGGGGGACAGGCCAATGGCTACACCTTC. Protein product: CASSYSRLGGQANGYTF. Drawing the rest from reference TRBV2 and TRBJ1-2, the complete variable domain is EPEVTQTPSHQVTQMGQEVILRCVPISNHLYFYWYRQILGQKVEFLVSFYNNEISEKSEIFDDQFSVERPDGSNFTLKIRSTKLEDSAMYFCASSYSRLGGQANGYTFGSGTRLTVV.

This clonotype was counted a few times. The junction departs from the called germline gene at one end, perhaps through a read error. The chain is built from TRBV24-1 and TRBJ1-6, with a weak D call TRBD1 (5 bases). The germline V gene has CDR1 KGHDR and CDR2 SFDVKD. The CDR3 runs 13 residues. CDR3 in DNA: TGTGCCAGCAGTTGGGGCGAGGATTCACCCCTCCACTTT. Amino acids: CASSWGEDSPLHF.

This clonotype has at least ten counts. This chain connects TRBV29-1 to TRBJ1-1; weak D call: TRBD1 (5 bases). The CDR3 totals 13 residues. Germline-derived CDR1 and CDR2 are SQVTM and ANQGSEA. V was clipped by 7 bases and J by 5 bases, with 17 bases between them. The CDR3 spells CSARDVPGTEAFF. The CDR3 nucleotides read TGCAGCGCCCGGGACGTCCCAGGGACTGAAGCTTTCTTT.

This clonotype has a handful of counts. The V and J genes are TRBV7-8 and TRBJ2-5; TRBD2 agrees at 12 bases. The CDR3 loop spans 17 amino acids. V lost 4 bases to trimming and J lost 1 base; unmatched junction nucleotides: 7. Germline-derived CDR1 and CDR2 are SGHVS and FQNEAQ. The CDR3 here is CASSSTEGLAGQETQYF. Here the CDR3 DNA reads TGTGCCAGCAGCTCAACCGAGGGACTAGCGGGCCAAGAGACCCAGTACTTC.

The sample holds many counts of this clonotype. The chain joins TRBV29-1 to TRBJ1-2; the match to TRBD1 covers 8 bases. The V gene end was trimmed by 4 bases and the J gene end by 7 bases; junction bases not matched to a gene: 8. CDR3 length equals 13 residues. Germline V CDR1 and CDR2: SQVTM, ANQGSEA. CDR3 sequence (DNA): TGCAGCGTTGCAGGGGGCTTTGACAGTGGCTACACCTTC. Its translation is CSVAGGFDSGYTF.

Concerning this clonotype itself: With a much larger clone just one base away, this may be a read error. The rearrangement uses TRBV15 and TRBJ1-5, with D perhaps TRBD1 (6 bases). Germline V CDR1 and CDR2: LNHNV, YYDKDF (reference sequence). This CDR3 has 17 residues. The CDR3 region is CATSGDLQGSSNQPQHF. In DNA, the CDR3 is TGTGCCACCAGCGGAGATCTACAGGGAAGTAGCAATCAGCCCCAGCATTTT. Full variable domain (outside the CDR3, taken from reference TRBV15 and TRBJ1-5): DAMVIQNPRYQVTQFGKPVTLSCSQTLNHNVMYWYQQKSSQAPKLLFHYYDKDFNNEADTPDNFQSRRPNTSFCFLDIRSPGLGDTAMYLCATSGDLQGSSNQPQHFGDGTRLSIL.

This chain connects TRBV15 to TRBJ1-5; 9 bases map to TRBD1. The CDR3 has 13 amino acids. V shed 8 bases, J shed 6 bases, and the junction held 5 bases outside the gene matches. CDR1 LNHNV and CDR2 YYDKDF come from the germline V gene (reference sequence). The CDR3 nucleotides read TGTGCCACCGAAGGGACAGGGAGTCAGCCCCAGCATTTT. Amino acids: CATEGTGSQPQHF.

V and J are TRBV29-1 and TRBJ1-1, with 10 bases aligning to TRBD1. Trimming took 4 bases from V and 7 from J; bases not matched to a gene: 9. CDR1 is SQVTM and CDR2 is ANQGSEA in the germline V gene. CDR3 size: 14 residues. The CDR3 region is CSVGLRTGGNEAFF. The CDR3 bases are TGCAGCGTTGGGTTAAGGACAGGGGGGAATGAAGCTTTCTTT. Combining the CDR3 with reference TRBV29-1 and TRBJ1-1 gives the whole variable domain SAVISQKPSRDICQRGTSLTIQCQVDSQVTMMFWYRQQPGQSLTLIATANQGSEATYESGFVIDKFPISRPNLTFSTLTVSNMSPEDSSIYLCSVGLRTGGNEAFFGQGTRLTVV.

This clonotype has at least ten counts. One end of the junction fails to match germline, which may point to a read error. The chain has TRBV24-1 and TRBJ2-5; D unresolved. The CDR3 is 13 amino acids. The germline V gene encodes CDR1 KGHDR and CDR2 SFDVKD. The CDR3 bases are TGTGCCTCCGCGTGGGCCACACAAGGGACCCAGTACTTC. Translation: CASAWATQGTQYF.

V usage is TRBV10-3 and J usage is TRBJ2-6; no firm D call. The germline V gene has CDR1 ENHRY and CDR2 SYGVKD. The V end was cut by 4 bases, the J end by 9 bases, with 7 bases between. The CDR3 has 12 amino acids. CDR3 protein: CAISATGNVLTF. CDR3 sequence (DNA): TGTGCCATCAGTGCTACGGGCAACGTCCTGACTTTC.